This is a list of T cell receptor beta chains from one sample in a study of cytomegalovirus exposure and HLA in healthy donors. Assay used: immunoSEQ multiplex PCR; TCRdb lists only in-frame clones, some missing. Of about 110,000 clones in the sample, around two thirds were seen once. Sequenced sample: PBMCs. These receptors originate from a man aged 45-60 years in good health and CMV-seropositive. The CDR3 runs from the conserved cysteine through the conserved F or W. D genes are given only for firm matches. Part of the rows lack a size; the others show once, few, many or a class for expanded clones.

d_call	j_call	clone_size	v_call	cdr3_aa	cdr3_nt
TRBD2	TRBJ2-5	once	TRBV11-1	CASSIRPSGGAGGGTQYF	TGTGCCAGCAGCATAAGGCCTAGCGGGGGGGCCGGTGGAGGGACCCAGTACTTC
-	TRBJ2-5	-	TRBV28	CATTSQETQYF	TGTGCCACCACTTCCCAAGAGACCCAGTACTTC
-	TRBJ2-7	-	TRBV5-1	CASSSGHRSYEQYF	TGCGCCAGCAGCTCGGGACACCGTTCCTACGAGCAGTACTTC
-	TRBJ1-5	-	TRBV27	CASREGGNQPQHF	TGTGCCAGCCGGGAGGGGGGCAATCAGCCCCAGCATTTT
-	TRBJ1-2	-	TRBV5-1	CASSLAEGGYTF	TGCGCCAGCAGCTTGGCCGAGGGAGGCTACACCTTC
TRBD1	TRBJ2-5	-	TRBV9	CASSAQLGQGVQETQYF	TGTGCCAGCAGTGCCCAGCTAGGGCAGGGGGTCCAAGAGACCCAGTACTTC
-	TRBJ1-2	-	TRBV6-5	CASAPYSQNYGYTF	TGTGCCAGCGCCCCATACAGCCAGAACTATGGCTACACCTTC
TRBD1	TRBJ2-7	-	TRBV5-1	CASSLFWTGSYEQYF	TGCGCCAGCAGCTTGTTCTGGACAGGGTCCTACGAGCAGTACTTC
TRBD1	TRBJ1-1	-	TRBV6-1	CASSWTGSNTEAFF	TGTGCCAGCAGTTGGACAGGGTCGAACACTGAAGCTTTCTTT
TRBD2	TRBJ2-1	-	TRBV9	CASSVDTSGISYNEQFF	TGTGCCAGCAGCGTAGACACTAGCGGGATCTCCTACAATGAGCAGTTCTTC